This passage covers 26 T cell receptor beta chains from one sample sequenced in a study of PD-L1 blockade in urothelial cancer. As for time point: peripheral blood 6 weeks after treatment start. Using immunoSEQ multiplex PCR, the repertoire was profiled, and TCRdb retains in-frame clones only, with some absent. Of about 41,000 clones detected, approximately 81% appear once; the ten largest clones hold 2.6%. This specimen was PBMCs, taken around atezolizumab (anti-PD-L1) treatment. Receptors were obtained from a man aged 65 to 85 with urothelial cancer.

The rearrangement joins TRBV10-2 to TRBJ2-7, with TRBD1 identical over 9 bases. The CDR3 has 15 amino acids. Germline V gene sequence: CDR1 WSHSY, CDR2 SAAADI. After removal of 3 bases from V and 2 bases from J, the junction contained 5 bases not matched to a gene. CDR3 sequence (DNA): TGCGCCAGCAGTGAACAGGGGGCGAGGCCCTACGAGCAGTACTTC. Translating gives CASSEQGARPYEQYF.

This clone was observed a few times. V and J are TRBV7-9 and TRBJ2-1; 9 nucleotides align to TRBD2. Germline CDR1 SEHNR, CDR2 FQNEAQ (reference sequence). V was clipped by 5 bases and J by 7 bases; unmatched bases: 6. The CDR3 spans 14 residues. The CDR3 DNA reads TGTGCCAGCAGCACCGGACTAGCGTCGAATGAGCAGTTCTTC. This gives the protein CASSTGLASNEQFF.

The chain couples TRBV19 to TRBJ2-7, with 8 bases matching TRBD1. V trimming: 8 bases; J trimming: 3 bases; junction bases outside the gene matches: 6. The CDR3 has 13 amino acids. CDR1 LNHDA and CDR2 SQIVND come from the germline V gene (reference sequence). The CDR3 loop reads CASGEQGGYEQYF. The CDR3 DNA follows: TGTGCCAGTGGGGAACAGGGGGGCTACGAGCAGTACTTC. Looking up the rest from reference TRBV19 and TRBJ2-7 gives the full variable domain: DGGITQSPKYLFRKEGQNVTLSCEQNLNHDAMYWYRQDPGQGLRLIYYSQIVNDFQKGDIAEGYSVSREKKESFPLTVTSAQKNPTAFYLCASGEQGGYEQYFGPGTRLTVT.

As to this clone: This same CDR3 is encoded by further DNA sequences in the sample. V gene TRBV5-4 combines with J gene TRBJ2-6; tentatively, D is TRBD1 (5 bases). The CDR3 has 18 amino acids. CDR1 and CDR2 (germline): SGHNT, YYREEE (reference sequence). The germline V and J ends were trimmed by 4 bases and 2 bases, with 19 bases remaining between them. CDR3 coding DNA: TGTGCCAGCAGCGTGCAGGGTGTGGCATTCACTGGGGCCAACGTCCTGACTTTC. This encodes CASSVQGVAFTGANVLTF.

The rearrangement links TRBV5-1 to TRBJ2-7, with 7 bases identical to TRBD2. The V and J ends lost 0 bases and 3 bases, in that order; junction bases with no gene match: 3. Germline lookup yields CDR1 SGHRS and CDR2 YFSETQ. This CDR3 comprises 14 residues. The CDR3 DNA reads TGCGCCAGCAGCTTGGCTAGCGGTGACTACGAGCAGTACTTC. Translating it yields CASSLASGDYEQYF.

V and J are TRBV6-1 and TRBJ1-4, with 9 bases identical to TRBD1. This CDR3 is built from 15 residues. Germline V gene lookup returns CDR1 MNHNS and CDR2 SASEGT. Trimming removed 2 bases from V and 7 bases from J; junction bases left unmatched: 5. DNA for the CDR3: TGTGCCAGCAGTGAATGGACAGGGGAGGTTGAAAAACTGTTTTTT. Protein product: CASSEWTGEVEKLFF.

V usage is TRBV5-1 and J usage is TRBJ1-2; 7 bases fit TRBD1. V dropped 4 bases and J dropped 7; count of bases not matched to a gene: 13. CDR1 is SGHRS, CDR2 YFSETQ, per germline. The CDR3 covers 15 residues. The CDR3 nucleotides read TGCGCCAGCAGCACTACCGGGACAGACAGGGTTGGCTACACCTTC. It is translated as CASSTTGTDRVGYTF.

The chain couples TRBV5-5 to TRBJ2-7; TRBD1 might be the D (6 bases). This CDR3 has 15 amino acids. Trimming cost V 4 bases and J 1 base, with 15 bases left between them. Germline V lookup: CDR1 SGHKS, CDR2 YYEKEE (reference sequence). In DNA form, the CDR3 reads TGTGCCAGCAGCCTACAGGGATCGCGGTCCTACGAGCAGTACTTC. It specifies CASSLQGSRSYEQYF.

The chain uses TRBV21-1 and TRBJ2-7; the table's D call TRBD1 went unverified against the DNA. TRBV21-1 is deemed a pseudogene. The CDR3 is made up of 17 amino acids. The CDR3 nucleotides are TGTGCCAGCAGCGCTAACCGGGACAACCTCCATTCCTACGAGCAGTACTTC. Translating gives CASSANRDNLHSYEQYF.

This clone was seen only once. This chain connects TRBV23-1 to TRBJ2-5; 12 positions match TRBD2. TRBV23-1 is an ORF, and what it does is uncertain. Losses at the gene ends were 0 bases for V and 5 bases for J; bases not matched to a gene: 4. There are 16 residues in the CDR3. DNA for the CDR3: TGCGCCAGCAGTCAATCAGTAACTAGCGGGAGGGAGACCCAGTACTTC. Translated: CASSQSVTSGRETQYF.

CDR3 residues: CSGAEGTANTGELFF. CDR3 coding DNA: TGCAGCGGGGCGGAGGGTACAGCGAACACCGGGGAGCTGTTTTTT. The V and J genes are TRBV29-1 and TRBJ2-2, with D maybe TRBD2 (6 bases). Between the trimmed V and J ends, which lost 7 bases and 0 bases, there was a span of 15 bases. CDR1 and CDR2 (germline): SQVTM, ANQGSEA. The CDR3 covers 15 residues.

This chain connects TRBV9 to TRBJ2-1; 9 bases fit TRBD2. The V and J ends lost 0 bases and 3 bases, in that order; junction bases with no gene match: 4. Germline CDR1 and CDR2: SGDLS and YYNGEE. The CDR3 consists of 16 residues. The CDR3 is CASSVVSAGGYNEQFF. As DNA, the CDR3 is TGTGCCAGCAGCGTAGTTTCAGCGGGGGGCTACAATGAGCAGTTCTTC.

About this clone: The same CDR3 can be traced to other DNA sequences in this sample. The chain combines TRBV6-5 with TRBJ2-7, with TRBD1 matching 9 bases. The CDR3 sequence is 15 residues long. After removal of 6 bases from V and 2 bases from J, the junction contained 8 bases not matched to a gene. Germline V lookup: CDR1 MNHEY, CDR2 SVGAGI. CDR3 amino acids: CASSLGTGSPYEQYF. Here the CDR3 DNA reads TGTGCCAGCAGCCTGGGGACAGGGAGTCCCTACGAGCAGTACTTC.

The chain links TRBV5-6 to TRBJ2-2, with TRBD1 matching 9 bases. J gave up 7 bases and V 1 base, and 5 bases lay outside the gene matches. The CDR3 sequence is 15 residues long. Germline-derived CDR1 and CDR2 are SGHDT and YYEEEE. Written as DNA, the CDR3 is TGTGCCAGCAGCTTGTACAGGGGGCTTAGCGGGGAGCTGTTTTTT. Its protein is CASSLYRGLSGELFF.

V and J are TRBV6-6 and TRBJ2-4; D possibly corresponds to TRBD2 (6 bases). CDR3 length: 15 residues. V lost 5 bases and J 2 bases, leaving 13 bases between the germline ends. The V gene's germline CDR1 is MNHNY and CDR2 SVGAGI (reference sequence). CDR3 DNA sequence: TGTGCCAGCAGTACCCGGGACTTTACCAAAAACATTCAGTACTTC. It yields the protein CASSTRDFTKNIQYF.

This clone was observed a few times. The V call is TRBV6-1, the J call TRBJ1-4; 12 bases are shared with TRBD1. The CDR3 contains 16 residues. Germline V CDR1 and CDR2: MNHNS, SASEGT. With V trimmed by 2 bases and J by 8 bases, 6 bases remained unmatched. The CDR3 bases are TGTGCCAGCAGTGAATGGGGACAGGGGGCACAGGAAAAACTGTTTTTT. Amino acid sequence: CASSEWGQGAQEKLFF.

The chain has TRBV6-1 and TRBJ2-4; 7 bases are shared with TRBD2. There are 15 residues in the CDR3. CDR1 and CDR2 from the germline V gene are MNHNS and SASEGT. J was trimmed by 8 bases and V by 0 bases; bases with no gene match: 7. The CDR3 loop reads CASSEARAGTYIQYF. As DNA, the CDR3 is TGTGCCAGCAGTGAAGCCCGAGCGGGAACGTACATTCAGTACTTC.

CDR3: CATSRDAAVWNGYTF. CDR3 coding DNA: TGTGCCACCAGCAGAGACGCGGCAGTTTGGAATGGCTACACCTTC. The rearrangement uses TRBV15 and TRBJ1-2; D ambiguous. In germline, CDR1 is LNHNV, CDR2 YYDKDF (reference sequence). This CDR3 comprises 15 residues. The V end was cut by 0 bases, the J end by 6 bases, with 14 bases between.

The chain has TRBV25-1 and TRBJ1-3; the match to TRBD1 covers 7 bases. CDR1 MGHDK and CDR2 SYGVNS come from the germline V gene. J gave up 8 bases and V 8 bases, and 9 bases lay outside the gene matches. The CDR3 consists of 13 residues. This CDR3 reads CASGRTGRHTIYF. CDR3 in DNA: TGTGCCAGCGGCCGGACAGGAAGACACACCATATATTTT. The entire variable domain, with the rest obtained from reference TRBV25-1 and TRBJ1-3, is as follows: EADIYQTPRYLVIGTGKKITLECSQTMGHDKMYWYQQDPGMELHLIHYSYGVNSTEKGDLSSESTVSRIRTEHFPLTLESARPSHTSQYLCASGRTGRHTIYFGEGSWLTVV.

In its sample, this clone was seen a few times. V is TRBV20-1 and J is TRBJ1-1; the D is unclear. In germline, CDR1 is DFQATT, CDR2 SNEGSKA (reference sequence). The CDR3 length is 11 residues. V shed 0 bases and J shed 10 bases, with 9 bases lying between them. The CDR3 nucleotides are TGCAGTGCTAGAGATTCACGGGGAGCTTTCTTT. It yields the protein CSARDSRGAFF.

The CDR3 sequence is CSVPGEGGNTGELFF. Here the CDR3 DNA reads TGCAGCGTGCCCGGGGAGGGAGGAAACACCGGGGAGCTGTTTTTT. The rearrangement uses TRBV29-1 and TRBJ2-2, with 7 bases lining up with TRBD2. Germline CDR1 is SQVTM and CDR2 is ANQGSEA. Trimming took 6 bases from V and 2 from J; bases not matched to a gene: 9. The CDR3 extends over 15 amino acids.

This clone was observed a few times. The rearrangement uses TRBV19 and TRBJ2-1, with 7 bases lining up with TRBD1. The germline gives CDR1 LNHDA, CDR2 SQIVND (reference sequence). With 9 bases clipped from V and 8 bases from J, the junction kept 13 bases outside the gene matches. CDR3 length equals 14 residues. This chain's CDR3 is CASNPQGVIDEQFF. DNA for the CDR3: TGTGCCAGCAATCCTCAGGGGGTAATCGATGAGCAGTTCTTC. The full variable domain, its missing parts supplied by reference TRBV19 and TRBJ2-1, is DGGITQSPKYLFRKEGQNVTLSCEQNLNHDAMYWYRQDPGQGLRLIYYSQIVNDFQKGDIAEGYSVSREKKESFPLTVTSAQKNPTAFYLCASNPQGVIDEQFFGPGTRLTVL.

In this sample, this clone turned up once. Here the CDR3 reads CASSPGHGSSEQYF. The CDR3 nucleotides are TGTGCCAGCAGCCCGGGACACGGGTCGTCCGAGCAGTACTTC. The chain employs TRBV7-3 and TRBJ2-7; D perhaps matches TRBD1 (6 bases). CDR1 and CDR2 (germline): SGHTA, FQGTGA. V shed 5 bases and J shed 6 bases, with 17 bases lying between them. The CDR3 is 14 amino acids.

The genes are TRBV7-3 and TRBJ2-1; 8 positions match TRBD2. J was trimmed by 6 bases and V by 1 base; bases with no gene match: 5. This CDR3 region has 15 residues. Germline V gene lookup returns CDR1 SGHTA and CDR2 FQGTGA. The CDR3 DNA sequence: TGTGCCAGCAGCTTAAGCCTAGCGGGTGCCAATGAGCAGTTCTTC. Amino acid sequence: CASSLSLAGANEQFF.

The chain couples TRBV21-1 to TRBJ2-5; TRBD1, the D gene given by the table, was not confirmed from the DNA. TRBV21-1 is described as a pseudogene. The CDR3 consists of 14 residues. The DNA of the CDR3 is TGTGCCAGCAGCAATTGTTGGACAGTGGAGACCCAGTACTTC. The encoded protein is CASSNCWTVETQYF.

J is TRBJ1-5 and V is TRBV28; TRBD1 aligns across 9 bases. Per the germline V gene, CDR1 is MDHEN and CDR2 is SYDVKM. The CDR3 runs to 15 residues. The V segment lost 5 bases and the J segment 4 bases; nucleotides outside the gene matches: 6. CDR3 in amino acids: CASSPHGQGNQPQHF. The CDR3, as DNA: TGTGCCAGCAGTCCCCACGGACAGGGGAATCAGCCCCAGCATTTT.